What follows describes a single T cell receptor beta chain. What it binds is not known. The junction and the germline gene differ at one end; a read error may be behind it. Amplification used 60 Vbeta primers and 13 Jbeta primers. The protocol was immunoSEQ multiplex PCR, while the TCRdb copy is restricted to in-frame clones and leaves out a portion. The repertoire consists of roughly 130,000 clones, with 80% occurring once and the leading ten covering around 2.5%. This entry comes from a study of cytomegalovirus exposure and HLA in healthy donors. The CDR3 is made up of 15 amino acids. The germline V gene has CDR1 SEHNR and CDR2 FQNEAQ (reference sequence). Study-level findings and limits: Follow-up analysis found HLA locus-dependent TCR association rates, highest for DRB1 and lowest for HLA-C. In vitro, a few CMV-associated chains proved specific for CMV antigens.

This rearrangement joins TRBV7-9 to TRBJ2-7; TRBD2 agrees at 11 bases. Sequenced material: PBMCs. The clonotype originates from a man aged 30-40 years in good health and CMV-seronegative. The CDR3 loop is CSSRPTSGISYEQYF. CDR3 bases: TGTTCCAGCAGGCCGACTAGCGGGATTTCCTACGAGCAGTACTTC.